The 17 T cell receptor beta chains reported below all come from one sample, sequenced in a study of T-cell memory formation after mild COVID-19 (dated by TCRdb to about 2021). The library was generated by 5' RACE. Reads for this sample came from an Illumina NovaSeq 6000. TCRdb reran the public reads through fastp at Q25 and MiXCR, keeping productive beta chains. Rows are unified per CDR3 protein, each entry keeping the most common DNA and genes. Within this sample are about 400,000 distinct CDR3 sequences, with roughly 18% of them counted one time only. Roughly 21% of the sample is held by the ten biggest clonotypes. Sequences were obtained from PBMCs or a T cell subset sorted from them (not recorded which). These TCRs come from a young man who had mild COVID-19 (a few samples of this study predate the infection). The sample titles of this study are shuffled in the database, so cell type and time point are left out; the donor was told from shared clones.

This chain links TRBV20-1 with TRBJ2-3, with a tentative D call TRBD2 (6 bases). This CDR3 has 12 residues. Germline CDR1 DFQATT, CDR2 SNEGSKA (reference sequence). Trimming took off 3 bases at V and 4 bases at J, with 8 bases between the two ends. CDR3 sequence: CSARWEADTQYF. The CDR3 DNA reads TGCAGTGCTAGGTGGGAGGCAGATACGCAGTATTTT.

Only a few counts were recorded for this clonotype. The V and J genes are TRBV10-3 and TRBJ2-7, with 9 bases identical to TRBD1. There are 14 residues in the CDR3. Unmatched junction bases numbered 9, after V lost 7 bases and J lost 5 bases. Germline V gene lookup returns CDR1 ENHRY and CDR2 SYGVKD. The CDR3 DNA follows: TGTGCCATCAACCGGGGACAGGGAATCCACGAGCAGTACTTC. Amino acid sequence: CAINRGQGIHEQYF.

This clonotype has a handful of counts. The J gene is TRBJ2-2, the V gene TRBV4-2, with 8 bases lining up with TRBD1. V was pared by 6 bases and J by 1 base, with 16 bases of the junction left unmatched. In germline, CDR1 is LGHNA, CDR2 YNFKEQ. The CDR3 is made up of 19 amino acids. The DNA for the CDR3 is TGTGCCAGCAGTCCAAGAGTTGCCCAGGGGGCGCAGAACACCGGGGAGCTGTTTTTT. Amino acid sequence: CASSPRVAQGAQNTGELFF.

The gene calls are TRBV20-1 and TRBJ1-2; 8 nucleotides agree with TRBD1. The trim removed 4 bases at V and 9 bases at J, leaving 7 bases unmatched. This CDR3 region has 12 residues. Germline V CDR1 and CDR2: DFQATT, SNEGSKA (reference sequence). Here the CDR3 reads CSAKQGEGSYTF. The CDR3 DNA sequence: TGCAGTGCTAAACAGGGGGAAGGGAGCTACACCTTC.

In DNA, the CDR3 is TGTGCCAGCAGCGCGAGGGTCCCAACTAATGAAAAACTGTTTTTT. Its translation: CASSARVPTNEKLFF. The V and J genes are TRBV2 and TRBJ1-4; D gene unclear. The germline gives CDR1 SNHLY, CDR2 FYNNEI. With 6 bases removed from V and 0 bases from J, the gap between germline ends came to 11 bases. The CDR3 covers 15 residues.

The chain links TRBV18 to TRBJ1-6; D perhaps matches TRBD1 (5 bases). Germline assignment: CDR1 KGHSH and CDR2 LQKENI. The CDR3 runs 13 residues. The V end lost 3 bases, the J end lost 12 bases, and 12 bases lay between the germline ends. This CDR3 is CASSPNERGPLHF. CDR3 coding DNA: TGTGCCAGCTCACCGAATGAGAGGGGACCCCTCCACTTT.

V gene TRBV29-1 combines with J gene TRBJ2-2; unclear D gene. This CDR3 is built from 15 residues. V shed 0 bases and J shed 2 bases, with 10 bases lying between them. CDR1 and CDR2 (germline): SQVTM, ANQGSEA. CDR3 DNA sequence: TGCAGCGTTGAAGAAGTAAAGGCCAACACCGGGGAGCTGTTTTTT. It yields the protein CSVEEVKANTGELFF.

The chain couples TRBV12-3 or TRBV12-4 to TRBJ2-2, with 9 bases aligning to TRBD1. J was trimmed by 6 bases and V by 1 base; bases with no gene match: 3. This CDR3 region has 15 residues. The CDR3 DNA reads TGTGCCAGCAGTTTAGGGGACAGGGAACCCGGGGAGCTGTTTTTT. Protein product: CASSLGDREPGELFF.

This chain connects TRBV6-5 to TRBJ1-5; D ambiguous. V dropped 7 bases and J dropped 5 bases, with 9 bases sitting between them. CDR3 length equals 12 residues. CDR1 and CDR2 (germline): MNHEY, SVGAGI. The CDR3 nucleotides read TGTGCCAGCAACCACCTTGATCAGCCCCAGCATTTT. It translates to CASNHLDQPQHF.

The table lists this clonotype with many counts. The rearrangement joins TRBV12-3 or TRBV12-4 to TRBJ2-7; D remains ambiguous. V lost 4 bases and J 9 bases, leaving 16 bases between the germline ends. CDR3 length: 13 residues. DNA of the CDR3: TGTGCCAGCAGTTCCCAACAGAATCCGAGGCAGTACTTC. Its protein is CASSSQQNPRQYF.

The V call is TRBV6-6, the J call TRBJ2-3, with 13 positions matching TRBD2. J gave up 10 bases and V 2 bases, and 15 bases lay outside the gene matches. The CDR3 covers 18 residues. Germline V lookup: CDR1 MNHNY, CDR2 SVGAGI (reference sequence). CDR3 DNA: TGTGCCAGCAGTTACGAGGGACTAGCGGGGTTCGTCCTAGTTCCGCAGTATTTT. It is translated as CASSYEGLAGFVLVPQYF.

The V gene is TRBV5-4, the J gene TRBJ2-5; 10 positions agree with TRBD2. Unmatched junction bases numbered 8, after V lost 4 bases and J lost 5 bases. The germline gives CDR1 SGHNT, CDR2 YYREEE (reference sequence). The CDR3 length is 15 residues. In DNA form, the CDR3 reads TGTGCCAGCAGCACGGTAGCGGGGGGCGGGGAGACCCAGTACTTC. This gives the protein CASSTVAGGGETQYF.

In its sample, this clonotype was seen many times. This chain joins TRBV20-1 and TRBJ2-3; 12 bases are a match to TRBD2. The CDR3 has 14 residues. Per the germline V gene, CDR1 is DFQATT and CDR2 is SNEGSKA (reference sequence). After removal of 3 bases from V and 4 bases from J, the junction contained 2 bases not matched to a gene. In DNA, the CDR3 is TGCAGTGCTAGGACTAGCGGGGGCGCAGATACGCAGTATTTT. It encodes CSARTSGGADTQYF.

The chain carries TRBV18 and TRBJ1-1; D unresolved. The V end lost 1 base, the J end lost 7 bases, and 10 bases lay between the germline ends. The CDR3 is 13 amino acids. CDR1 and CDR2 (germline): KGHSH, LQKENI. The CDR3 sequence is CASSPQSLREAFF. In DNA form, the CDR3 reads TGTGCCAGCTCACCACAGTCTCTCCGTGAAGCTTTCTTT.

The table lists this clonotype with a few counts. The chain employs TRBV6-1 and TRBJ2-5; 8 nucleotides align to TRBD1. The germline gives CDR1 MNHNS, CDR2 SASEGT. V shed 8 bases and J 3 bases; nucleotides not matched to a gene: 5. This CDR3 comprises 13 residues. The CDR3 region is CASLRTGKETQYF. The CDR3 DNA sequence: TGTGCCAGCCTCCGGACAGGGAAAGAGACCCAGTACTTC.

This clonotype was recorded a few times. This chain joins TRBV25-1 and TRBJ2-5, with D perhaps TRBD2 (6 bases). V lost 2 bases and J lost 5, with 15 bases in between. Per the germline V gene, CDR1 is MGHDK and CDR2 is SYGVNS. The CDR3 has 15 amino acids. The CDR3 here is CASSEGRGHVETQYF. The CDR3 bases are TGTGCCAGCAGTGAAGGGCGGGGCCACGTGGAGACCCAGTACTTC.

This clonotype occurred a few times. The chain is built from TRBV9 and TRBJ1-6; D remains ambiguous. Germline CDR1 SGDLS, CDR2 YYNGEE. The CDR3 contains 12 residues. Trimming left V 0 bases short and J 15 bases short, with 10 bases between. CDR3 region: CASSVANGLLHF. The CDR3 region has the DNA TGTGCCAGCAGCGTAGCTAACGGGCTCCTCCACTTT.